This T cell receptor beta chain was observed in a study of T cells in Graves' hyperthyroidism and ophthalmopathy. Amplified TCR beta CDR3 regions derived from RNA transcripts. RT-PCR in the first round (using the HTBI primer set) targeted the TCR CDR3. TCRdb reprocessed the multiplex PCR reads via MiXCR and lists one record per CDR3 protein. The sample includes nearly 600,000 distinct CDR3 sequences, about 15% of them seen just once. In the case of this clonotype: Its matching antigen is unknown.

The V gene end was trimmed by 0 bases and the J gene end by 1 base; junction bases not matched to a gene: 6. CDR3 length: 16 amino acids. Per germline, CDR1 GTSNPN and CDR2 SVGIG (reference sequence). Study observations and caveats: Most thyroid clonotypes expanded above 0.001 were also detected in blood. A model of 13 V-J pairs discriminated ophthalmopathy from stable hyperthyroidism.

The sample was blood. This clonotype was obtained from a woman in her 30s with Graves' hyperthyroidism that later progressed to Graves' ophthalmopathy. This rearrangement joins TRBV30 to TRBJ1-3, with 7 bases identical to TRBD1. The CDR3 DNA sequence: TGTGCCTGGAGTGTATTGGGGACAGCATCTGGAAACACCATATATTTT. This gives the protein CAWSVLGTASGNTIYF.